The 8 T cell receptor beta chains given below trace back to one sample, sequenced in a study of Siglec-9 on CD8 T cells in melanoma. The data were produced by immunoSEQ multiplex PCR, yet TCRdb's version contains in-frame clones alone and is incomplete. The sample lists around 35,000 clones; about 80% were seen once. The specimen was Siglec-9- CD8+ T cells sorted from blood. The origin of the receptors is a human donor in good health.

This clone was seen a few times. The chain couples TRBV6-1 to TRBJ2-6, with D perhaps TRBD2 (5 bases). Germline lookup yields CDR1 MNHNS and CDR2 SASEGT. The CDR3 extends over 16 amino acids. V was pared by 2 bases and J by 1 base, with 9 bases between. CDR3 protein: CASSEKPGSGANVLTF. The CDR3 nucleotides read TGTGCCAGCAGTGAAAAGCCGGGATCTGGGGCCAACGTCCTGACTTTC.

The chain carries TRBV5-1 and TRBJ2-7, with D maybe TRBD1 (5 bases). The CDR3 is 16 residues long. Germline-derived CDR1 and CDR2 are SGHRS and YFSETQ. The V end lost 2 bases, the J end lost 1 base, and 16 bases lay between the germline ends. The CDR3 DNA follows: TGCGCCAGCAGCTTACACGACAGCCCAATTTCCTACGAGCAGTACTTC. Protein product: CASSLHDSPISYEQYF.

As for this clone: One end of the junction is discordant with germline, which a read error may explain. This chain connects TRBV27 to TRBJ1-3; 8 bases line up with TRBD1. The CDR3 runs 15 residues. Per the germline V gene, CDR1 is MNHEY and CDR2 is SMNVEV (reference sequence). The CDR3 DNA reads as TGTGCCAGCAGTCCATGGACAGGGCTAGGAAGCACCATATATTTT. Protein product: CASSPWTGLGSTIYF.

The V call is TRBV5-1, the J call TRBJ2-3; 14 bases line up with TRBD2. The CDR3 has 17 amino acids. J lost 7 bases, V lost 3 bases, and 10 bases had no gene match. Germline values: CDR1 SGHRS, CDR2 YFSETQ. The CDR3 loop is CASSYGTSGSGWYTQYF. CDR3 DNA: TGCGCCAGCAGCTACGGGACTAGCGGGAGCGGGTGGTATACGCAGTATTTT.

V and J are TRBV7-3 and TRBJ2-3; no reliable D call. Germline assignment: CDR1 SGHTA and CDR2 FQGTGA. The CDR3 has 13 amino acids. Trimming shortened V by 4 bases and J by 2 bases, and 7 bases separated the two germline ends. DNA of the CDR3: TGTGCCAGCAGCTCGATCTACACAGATACGCAGTATTTT. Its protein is CASSSIYTDTQYF. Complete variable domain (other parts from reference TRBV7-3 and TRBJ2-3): GAGVSQTPSNKVTEKGKYVELRCDPISGHTALYWYRQSLGQGPEFLIYFQGTGAADDSGLPNDRFFAVRPEGSVSTLKIQRTERGDSAVYLCASSSIYTDTQYFGPGTRLTVL.

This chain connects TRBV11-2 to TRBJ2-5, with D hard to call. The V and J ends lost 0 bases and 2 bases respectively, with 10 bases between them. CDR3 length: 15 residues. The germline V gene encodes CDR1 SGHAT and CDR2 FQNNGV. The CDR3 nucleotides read TGTGCCAGCAGCTTAGAGACTCGCAGTCAAGAGACCCAGTACTTC. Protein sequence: CASSLETRSQETQYF.

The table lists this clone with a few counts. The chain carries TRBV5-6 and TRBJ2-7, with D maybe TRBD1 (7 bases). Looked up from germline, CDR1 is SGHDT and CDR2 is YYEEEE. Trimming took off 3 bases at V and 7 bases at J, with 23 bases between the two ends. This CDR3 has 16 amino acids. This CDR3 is CASSSRDSTGLGEQYF. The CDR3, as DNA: TGTGCCAGCAGCTCGCGGGACAGCACCGGCCTGGGGGAGCAGTACTTC.

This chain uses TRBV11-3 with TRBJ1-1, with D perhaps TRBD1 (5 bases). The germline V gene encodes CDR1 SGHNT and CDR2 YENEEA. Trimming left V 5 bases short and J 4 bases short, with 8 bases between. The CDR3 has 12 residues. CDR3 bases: TGTGCCAGCAGCACCGGGGGCACTGAAGCTTTCTTT. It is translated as CASSTGGTEAFF.